These 31 T cell receptor beta chains were sequenced from one sample in a study of blood T cell repertoires in COVID-19. Measured with immunoSEQ multiplex PCR; TCRdb has only the in-frame clones, and not every one. The sample consists of 75,000 to 100,000 clones, around 85% of them appearing once. The sample comprised peripheral blood. The receptors shown here come from a woman of 80 years or more with acute or convalescent COVID-19.

The chain combines TRBV19 with TRBJ1-5; D remains ambiguous. Trimming shortened V by 5 bases and J by 1 base, and 12 bases separated the two germline ends. The CDR3 totals 15 residues. Germline V gives CDR1 LNHDA, CDR2 SQIVND (reference sequence). CDR3 in amino acids: CASSPDLVSNQPQHF. As DNA, the CDR3 is TGTGCCAGTAGTCCGGACTTGGTCAGCAATCAGCCCCAGCATTTT. Full variable domain (remainder filled in from reference TRBV19 and TRBJ1-5): DGGITQSPKYLFRKEGQNVTLSCEQNLNHDAMYWYRQDPGQGLRLIYYSQIVNDFQKGDIAEGYSVSREKKESFPLTVTSAQKNPTAFYLCASSPDLVSNQPQHFGDGTRLSIL.

The V gene is TRBV11-2, the J gene TRBJ1-1; TRBD1 might be the D (5 bases). The germline V and J ends were trimmed by 4 bases and 7 bases, with 10 bases remaining between them. The CDR3 consists of 12 residues. CDR1 is SGHAT and CDR2 is FQNNGV in the germline V gene. The CDR3 DNA sequence: TGTGCCAGCAGCTGGGGGGGACTTGAAGCTTTCTTT. The encoded protein is CASSWGGLEAFF.

The sample holds a few counts of this clone. This chain links TRBV20-1 with TRBJ2-3; TRBD2 might be the D (6 bases). V lost 3 bases, J lost 6 bases, and 19 bases lay in between. This CDR3 has 15 amino acids. The germline gives CDR1 DFQATT, CDR2 SNEGSKA (reference sequence). This CDR3 reads CSASGGLLLRDTQYF. CDR3 DNA sequence: TGCAGTGCTAGTGGGGGACTCCTCTTGAGGGATACGCAGTATTTT.

The count of this clone is one. The J gene is TRBJ2-7, the V gene TRBV24-1; tentatively, D is TRBD2 (5 bases). This CDR3 region has 18 residues. Germline assignment: CDR1 KGHDR and CDR2 SFDVKD. V dropped 2 bases and J dropped 6 bases, with 25 bases sitting between them. CDR3 sequence reads: CATSDSRDLSRRDSEQYF. The CDR3 nucleotides are TGTGCCACCAGTGATTCCCGGGATCTTTCCCGGAGAGACTCCGAGCAGTACTTC.

The genes are TRBV28 and TRBJ2-7; D possibly corresponds to TRBD1 (5 bases). The CDR3 consists of 15 residues. CDR1 is MDHEN and CDR2 is SYDVKM in the germline V gene. V lost 5 bases to trimming and J lost 2 bases, with 16 bases between them. CDR3 in DNA: TGTGCCAGCAGTACTACAGGTTCCCCCCCCTACGAGCAGTACGTC. This encodes CASSTTGSPPYEQYV.

The chain employs TRBV28 and TRBJ2-5, with D maybe TRBD1 (6 bases). The CDR3 consists of 16 residues. Trimming stripped 0 bases from V and 5 bases from J, with 16 bases between. Germline V gene sequence: CDR1 MDHEN, CDR2 SYDVKM. CDR3 nucleotide sequence: TGTGCCAGCAGTTTATGGGTCCCCGGACAGCACGAGACCCAGTACTTC. Translating it yields CASSLWVPGQHETQYF.

This clone was observed a handful of times. The CDR3 nucleotides are TGTGCCAGCAGTTACCCGACAGGGGGCGCCGATGGCTACACCTTC. This codes for CASSYPTGGADGYTF. This chain joins TRBV6-6 and TRBJ1-2; 10 bases line up with TRBD1. V lost 2 bases and J lost 6; bases outside the gene matches: 6. The CDR3 contains 15 residues. CDR1 MNHNY and CDR2 SVGAGI come from the germline V gene (reference sequence).

The chain joins TRBV7-9 to TRBJ1-2; no clear D. Looked up from germline, CDR1 is SEHNR and CDR2 is FQNEAQ (reference sequence). The V end lost 3 bases, the J end lost 11 bases, and 22 bases lay between the germline ends. This CDR3 spans 15 amino acids. The CDR3 loop reads CASSFQPTLTIGYTF. CDR3 DNA: TGTGCCAGCAGCTTCCAGCCCACCCTAACTATCGGGTACACCTTC.

The chain uses TRBV12-3 or TRBV12-4 and TRBJ1-2; 8 bases match TRBD1. V gave up 5 bases and J gave up 7 bases; unmatched junction bases: 6. The CDR3 loop spans 13 amino acids. This CDR3 reads CASSPTGGRGYTF. CDR3 in DNA: TGTGCCAGCAGTCCCACAGGGGGTCGTGGCTACACCTTC.

The genes are TRBV7-8 and TRBJ1-3; 9 bases line up with TRBD1. The length of the CDR3 is 13 residues. In germline, CDR1 is SGHVS, CDR2 FQNEAQ. V dropped 4 bases and J dropped 9; count of bases not matched to a gene: 4. CDR3 DNA: TGTGCCAGCAGCTCCCGACAGGGGGGCACCATATATTTT. Encoded protein: CASSSRQGGTIYF.

The chain combines TRBV19 with TRBJ2-5, with D tentatively TRBD2 (6 bases). Germline V gene lookup returns CDR1 LNHDA and CDR2 SQIVND (reference sequence). The V and J ends lost 11 bases and 4 bases respectively, with 20 bases between them. This CDR3 spans 14 amino acids. Here the CDR3 DNA reads TGTGCCGTAGGGAAGGCGGGGACCCGAGAGACCCAGTACTTC. This codes for CAVGKAGTRETQYF.

This clone was counted once. The V and J genes are TRBV18 and TRBJ1-2; no firm D call. Trimming pared 3 bases from V and 1 base from J, leaving 9 bases between. The germline CDR1 and CDR2 sequences are KGHSH and LQKENI. The CDR3 has 14 residues. CDR3 sequence reads: CASSPGQSNYGYTF. CDR3 DNA sequence: TGTGCCAGCTCACCTGGGCAGAGTAACTATGGCTACACCTTC.

The V and J genes are TRBV18 and TRBJ2-5; TRBD2 matches 11 bases. From germline, CDR1 is KGHSH and CDR2 LQKENI. This CDR3 is 15 amino acids long. V lost 3 bases and J lost 1; bases outside the gene matches: 1. The CDR3 loop is CASSPGLAAQETQYF. Written as DNA, the CDR3 is TGTGCCAGCTCACCGGGACTAGCGGCCCAAGAGACCCAGTACTTC.

Only a few counts were recorded for this clone. Other DNA variants within this sample encode the same CDR3. The V call is TRBV5-1, the J call TRBJ1-4, with D tentatively TRBD1 (6 bases). The germline V gene encodes CDR1 SGHRS and CDR2 YFSETQ. The CDR3 has 13 residues. Trimming stripped 4 bases from V and 7 bases from J, with 11 bases between. The CDR3 reads CASSPSRGEKLFF. The CDR3 DNA reads TGCGCCAGCAGCCCTTCCAGGGGTGAAAAACTGTTTTTT. Full variable domain (outside the CDR3, taken from reference TRBV5-1 and TRBJ1-4): KAGVTQTPRYLIKTRGQQVTLSCSPISGHRSVSWYQQTPGQGLQFLFEYFSETQRNKGNFPGRFSGRQFSNSRSEMNVSTLELGDSALYLCASSPSRGEKLFFGSGTQLSVL.

The chain employs TRBV5-1 and TRBJ1-4; 10 bases fit TRBD1. The J segment lost 6 bases and the V segment lost 0 bases, leaving 8 bases of the junction unmatched. The germline CDR1 and CDR2 sequences are SGHRS and YFSETQ. CDR3 size: 17 residues. CDR3 in amino acids: CASSLAPGTGEDEKLFF. In DNA form, the CDR3 reads TGCGCCAGCAGCTTGGCGCCCGGGACAGGGGAAGATGAAAAACTGTTTTTT.

This chain uses TRBV5-1 with TRBJ2-3, with 9 bases identical to TRBD1. The CDR3 sequence is 15 residues long. J lost 6 bases, V lost 2 bases, and 7 bases had no gene match. Germline-derived CDR1 and CDR2 are SGHRS and YFSETQ. CDR3 sequence reads: CASSLLGQGSDTQYF. DNA of the CDR3: TGCGCCAGCAGCTTATTGGGACAGGGTTCGGATACGCAGTATTTT.

The chain has TRBV30 and TRBJ1-5; D not certain. The CDR3 spans 13 residues. Between the trimmed V and J ends, which lost 0 bases and 4 bases, there was a span of 7 bases. CDR1 and CDR2 from the germline V gene are GTSNPN and SVGIG (reference sequence). Here the CDR3 reads CAWSVRGNQPQHF. For the CDR3, the DNA is TGTGCCTGGAGTGTACGAGGAAATCAGCCCCAGCATTTT.

This clone has more than one count but fewer than ten. The CDR3 is CASSLLAVSYNEQFF. In DNA, the CDR3 is TGTGCCAGCAGCTTACTAGCGGTCTCCTACAATGAGCAGTTCTTC. This rearrangement joins TRBV7-2 to TRBJ2-1; TRBD2 aligns across 7 bases. The CDR3 contains 15 residues. V shed 2 bases and J 0 bases; nucleotides not matched to a gene: 1. Germline CDR1 and CDR2: SGHTA and FQGNSA.

This clone has only a few counts. The DNA of the CDR3 is TGTGCCAGCAGCCCGGGTTTCCCGTTCATGAACACTGAAGCTTTCTTT. This encodes CASSPGFPFMNTEAFF. V usage is TRBV11-3 and J usage is TRBJ1-1; no firm D call. This CDR3 has 16 amino acids. V lost 5 bases to trimming and J lost 0 bases, with 16 bases between them. Germline V CDR1 and CDR2: SGHNT, YENEEA.

CDR3 DNA sequence: TGTGCCAGCAGCTTGGCGCAGGTCGGAGAGACCCAGTACTTC. Its translation is CASSLAQVGETQYF. The chain recombines TRBV5-8 with TRBJ2-5, with unresolved D. This CDR3 comprises 14 residues. V dropped 0 bases and J dropped 4 bases, with 10 bases sitting between them. The germline gives CDR1 SGHTS, CDR2 YDEGEE.

The V call is TRBV7-2, the J call TRBJ2-4; D gene ambiguous. CDR3 length: 15 residues. The germline gives CDR1 SGHTA, CDR2 FQGNSA. V was trimmed by 2 bases and J by 3 bases, leaving 11 bases between them. Written as DNA, the CDR3 is TGTGCCAGCAGCTTACCCGTGGCAGGCAAAAACATTCAGTACTTC. This codes for CASSLPVAGKNIQYF.

The chain joins TRBV2 to TRBJ1-2; D is unclear. Trimming cost V 3 bases and J 1 base, with 12 bases left between them. CDR1 SNHLY and CDR2 FYNNEI come from the germline V gene. CDR3 length: 15 residues. In DNA form, the CDR3 reads TGTGCCAGCAGTGAGGGCCCCTCGGTTAACTATGGCTACACCTTC. Translating gives CASSEGPSVNYGYTF.

The chain combines TRBV7-8 with TRBJ2-7, with 8 positions matching TRBD1. Germline trimming cut 0 bases from V and 5 bases from J; bases unmatched to any gene: 6. CDR1 SGHVS and CDR2 FQNEAQ come from the germline V gene. This CDR3 contains 15 residues. The chain's CDR3 is CASSLAPDRAHEQYF. DNA of the CDR3: TGTGCCAGCAGCTTAGCTCCGGACAGGGCCCACGAGCAGTACTTC.

The gene calls are TRBV4-1 and TRBJ1-5, with TRBD1 matching over 7 bases. Germline-derived CDR1 and CDR2 are MGHRA and YSYEKL. V dropped 0 bases and J dropped 2; count of bases not matched to a gene: 4. This CDR3 region has 16 residues. The CDR3 DNA reads TGCGCCAGCAGCCAAGAGACAGGGCTGGGCAATCAGCCCCAGCATTTT. As protein: CASSQETGLGNQPQHF.

This clone was counted a few times. The rearrangement joins TRBV19 to TRBJ1-1, with D maybe TRBD1 (6 bases). This CDR3 contains 13 residues. The V end lost 8 bases, the J end lost 7 bases, and 17 bases lay between the germline ends. The germline V gene encodes CDR1 LNHDA and CDR2 SQIVND (reference sequence). The CDR3 DNA follows: TGTGCCAGTCAAAAGACAGGAAGTAATGAAGCTTTCTTT. This encodes CASQKTGSNEAFF.

The chain carries TRBV9 and TRBJ1-2; maybe TRBD1 (5 bases). Germline V gene data show CDR1 as SGDLS and CDR2 as YYNGEE. The germline V and J ends were trimmed by 0 bases and 8 bases, with 14 bases remaining between them. This CDR3 is 14 amino acids long. The CDR3 is CASSVEQWGLGYTF. Written as DNA, the CDR3 is TGTGCCAGCAGCGTAGAACAGTGGGGCCTGGGCTACACCTTC.

This chain uses TRBV19 with TRBJ1-4; D possibly corresponds to TRBD1 (5 bases). Germline V gene sequence: CDR1 LNHDA, CDR2 SQIVND (reference sequence). Trimming stripped 3 bases from V and 3 bases from J, with 11 bases between. This CDR3 comprises 15 residues. The CDR3 protein is CASSMAGLANEKLFF. The CDR3 DNA follows: TGTGCCAGTAGTATGGCGGGGCTGGCTAATGAAAAACTGTTTTTT.

V and J are TRBV11-2 and TRBJ2-3; 8 bases align to TRBD2. J lost 3 bases, V lost 0 bases, and 8 bases had no gene match. This CDR3 is 17 amino acids long. Per the germline V gene, CDR1 is SGHAT and CDR2 is FQNNGV. This CDR3 is CASSLDSSSGGTDTQYF. CDR3 coding DNA: TGTGCCAGCAGCTTAGATTCGTCAAGCGGGGGAACAGATACGCAGTATTTT. Together with reference TRBV11-2 and TRBJ2-3, the CDR3 gives the full variable domain: EAGVAQSPRYKIIEKRQSVAFWCNPISGHATLYWYQQILGQGPKLLIQFQNNGVVDDSQLPKDRFSAERLKGVDSTLKIQPAKLEDSAVYLCASSLDSSSGGTDTQYFGPGTRLTVL.

CDR3 sequence reads: CASSPPGQGSEAFF. The DNA of the CDR3 is TGTGCCAGCAGTCCCCCGGGACAGGGGTCCGAAGCTTTCTTT. V and J are TRBV25-1 and TRBJ1-1; TRBD1 matches at 10 bases. CDR1 is MGHDK, CDR2 SYGVNS, per germline. V lost 5 bases, J lost 8 bases, and 8 bases stayed unmatched. The CDR3 totals 14 residues. Together with reference TRBV25-1 and TRBJ1-1, the CDR3 gives the full variable domain: EADIYQTPRYLVIGTGKKITLECSQTMGHDKMYWYQQDPGMELHLIHYSYGVNSTEKGDLSSESTVSRIRTEHFPLTLESARPSHTSQYLCASSPPGQGSEAFFGQGTRLTVV.

The chain's CDR3 is CATSRVQGNQPQHF. DNA for the CDR3: TGTGCCACCAGCAGAGTCCAGGGGAATCAGCCCCAGCATTTT. V is TRBV15 and J is TRBJ1-5, with D tentatively TRBD1 (6 bases). The CDR3 is made up of 14 amino acids. V shed 1 base and J shed 4 bases, with 8 bases lying between them. In germline, CDR1 is LNHNV, CDR2 YYDKDF (reference sequence). The entire variable domain, with the rest obtained from reference TRBV15 and TRBJ1-5, is as follows: DAMVIQNPRYQVTQFGKPVTLSCSQTLNHNVMYWYQQKSSQAPKLLFHYYDKDFNNEADTPDNFQSRRPNTSFCFLDIRSPGLGDTAMYLCATSRVQGNQPQHFGDGTRLSIL.

This clone was detected a few times. This rearrangement joins TRBV7-2 to TRBJ1-1; 10 nucleotides align to TRBD1. Germline V lookup: CDR1 SGHTA, CDR2 FQGNSA. V lost 5 bases, J lost 0 bases, and 12 bases stayed unmatched. CDR3 length: 18 residues. The CDR3 DNA reads TGTGCCAGCAGCCTTAGGGGGGGGACAGGGGTATTGAACACTGAAGCTTTCTTT. Protein sequence: CASSLRGGTGVLNTEAFF. The full variable domain, its missing parts supplied by reference TRBV7-2 and TRBJ1-1, is GAGVSQSPSNKVTEKGKDVELRCDPISGHTALYWYRQSLGQGLEFLIYFQGNSAPDKSGLPSDRFSAERTGGSVSTLTIQRTQQEDSAVYLCASSLRGGTGVLNTEAFFGQGTRLTVV.